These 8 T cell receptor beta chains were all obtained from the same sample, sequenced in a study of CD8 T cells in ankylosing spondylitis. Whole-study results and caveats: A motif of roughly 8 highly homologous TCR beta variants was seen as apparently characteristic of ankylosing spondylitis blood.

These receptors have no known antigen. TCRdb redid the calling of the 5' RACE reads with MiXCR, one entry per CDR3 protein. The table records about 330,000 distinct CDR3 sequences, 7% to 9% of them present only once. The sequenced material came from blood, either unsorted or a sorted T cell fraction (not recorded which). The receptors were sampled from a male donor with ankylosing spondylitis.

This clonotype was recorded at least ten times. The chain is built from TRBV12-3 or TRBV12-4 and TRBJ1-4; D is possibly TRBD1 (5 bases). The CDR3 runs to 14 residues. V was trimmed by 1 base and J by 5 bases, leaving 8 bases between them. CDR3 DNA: TGTGCCAGCAGTTTAGAAGGGGAGAATGAAAAACTGTTTTTT. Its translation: CASSLEGENEKLFF.

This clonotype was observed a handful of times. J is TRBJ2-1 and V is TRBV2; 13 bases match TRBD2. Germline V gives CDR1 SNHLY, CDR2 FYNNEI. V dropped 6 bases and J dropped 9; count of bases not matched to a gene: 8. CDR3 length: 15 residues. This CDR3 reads CASSRTSGSPSEQFF. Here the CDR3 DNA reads TGTGCCAGCAGCAGGACTAGCGGGAGTCCCAGTGAGCAGTTCTTC. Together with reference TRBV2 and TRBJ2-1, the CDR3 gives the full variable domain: EPEVTQTPSHQVTQMGQEVILRCVPISNHLYFYWYRQILGQKVEFLVSFYNNEISEKSEIFDDQFSVERPDGSNFTLKIRSTKLEDSAMYFCASSRTSGSPSEQFFGPGTRLTVL.

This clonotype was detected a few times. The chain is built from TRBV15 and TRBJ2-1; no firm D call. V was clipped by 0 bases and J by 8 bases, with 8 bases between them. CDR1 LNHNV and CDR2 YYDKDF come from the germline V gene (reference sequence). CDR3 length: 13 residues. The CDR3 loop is CATSRDPGYEQFF. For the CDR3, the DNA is TGTGCCACCAGCAGAGACCCAGGTTATGAGCAGTTCTTC.

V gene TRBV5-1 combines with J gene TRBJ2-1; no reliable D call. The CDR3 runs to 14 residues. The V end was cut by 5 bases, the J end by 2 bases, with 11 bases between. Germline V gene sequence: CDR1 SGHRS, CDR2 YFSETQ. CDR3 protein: CASRSSSAYNEQFF. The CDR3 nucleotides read TGCGCCAGCAGATCCTCGTCCGCCTACAATGAGCAGTTCTTC.

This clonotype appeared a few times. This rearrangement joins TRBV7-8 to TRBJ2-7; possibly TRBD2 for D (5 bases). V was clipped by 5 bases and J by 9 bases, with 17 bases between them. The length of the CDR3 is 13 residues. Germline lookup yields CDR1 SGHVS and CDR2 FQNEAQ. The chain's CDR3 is CASSPMAPSRQYF. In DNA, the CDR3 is TGTGCCAGCAGCCCCATGGCACCTAGCCGGCAGTACTTC.

In DNA form, the CDR3 reads TGCGCCAGCAGCTTGTGGGCTGGGTCGAATCAGCCCCAGCATTTT. Residues: CASSLWAGSNQPQHF. J is TRBJ1-5 and V is TRBV5-1; D uncertain. V was clipped by 1 base and J by 4 bases, with 12 bases between them. The CDR3 spans 15 residues. Germline V gene sequence: CDR1 SGHRS, CDR2 YFSETQ.

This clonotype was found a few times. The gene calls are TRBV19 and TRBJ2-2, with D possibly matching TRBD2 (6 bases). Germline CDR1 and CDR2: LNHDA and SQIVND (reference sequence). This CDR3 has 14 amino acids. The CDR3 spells CATRADQYTGELFF. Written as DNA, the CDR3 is TGTGCGACTAGAGCAGACCAGTACACCGGGGAGCTGTTTTTT.

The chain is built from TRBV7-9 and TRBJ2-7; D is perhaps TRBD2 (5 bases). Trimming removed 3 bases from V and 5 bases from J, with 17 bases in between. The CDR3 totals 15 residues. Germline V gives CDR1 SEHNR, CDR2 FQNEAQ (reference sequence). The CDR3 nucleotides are TGTGCCAGCAGCTTTGGGTCGAGGGTTCGCGACGAGCAGTACTTC. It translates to CASSFGSRVRDEQYF.